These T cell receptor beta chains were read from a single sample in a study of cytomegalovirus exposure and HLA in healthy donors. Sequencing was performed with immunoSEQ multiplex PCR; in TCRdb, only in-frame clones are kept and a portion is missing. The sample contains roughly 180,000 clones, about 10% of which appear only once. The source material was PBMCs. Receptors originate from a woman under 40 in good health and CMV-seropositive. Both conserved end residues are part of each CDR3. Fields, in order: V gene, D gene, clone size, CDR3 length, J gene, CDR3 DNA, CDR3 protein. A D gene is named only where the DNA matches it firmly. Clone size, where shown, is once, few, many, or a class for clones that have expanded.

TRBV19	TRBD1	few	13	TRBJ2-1	TGTGCCAGTAGTACCGGGACAGACAATGAGCAGTTCTTC	CASSTGTDNEQFF
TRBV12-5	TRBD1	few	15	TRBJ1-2	TGTGCTAGTGGTTCGGGACAGGGGGTCCACTATGGCTACACCTTC	CASGSGQGVHYGYTF
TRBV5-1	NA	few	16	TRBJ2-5	TGCGCCAGCAGCTTGGAATATACAGGGACGGGAGAGACCCAGTACTTC	CASSLEYTGTGETQYF
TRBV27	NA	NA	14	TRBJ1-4	TGTGCCAGCAGATGGGGGGGGTCCCCTGAAAAACTGTTTTTT	CASRWGGSPEKLFF
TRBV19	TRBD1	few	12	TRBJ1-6	TGTGCCAGCCGGGACAGGGGTTCACCCCTCCACTTT	CASRDRGSPLHF
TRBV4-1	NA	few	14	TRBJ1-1	TGCGCCAGCAGCCAAGATTTAAGGACACCTAAGGCTTTCTTT	CASSQDLRTPKAFF
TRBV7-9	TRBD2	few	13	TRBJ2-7	TGTGCCAGCAGCTTCGGCGGGAGGGACGAGCAGTACTTC	CASSFGGRDEQYF
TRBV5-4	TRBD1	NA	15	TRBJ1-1	TGTGCCAGCAGCTTAGACAGGGGCTGGGGCACTGAAGCTTTCTTT	CASSLDRGWGTEAFF
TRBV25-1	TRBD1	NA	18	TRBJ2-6	TGTGCCAGCAGTGAATATCCAGGGGGCAGCTCTGGGGCCAACGTCCTGACTTTC	CASSEYPGGSSGANVLTF
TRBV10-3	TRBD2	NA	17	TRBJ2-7	TGTGCCATCAGGGTAGCGGGAGGAGGGGGACTTTCCTACGAGCAGTACTTC	CAIRVAGGGGLSYEQYF
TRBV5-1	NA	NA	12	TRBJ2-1	TGCGCCAGCAGCTTGGCCCACCGGGAGCAGTTCTTC	CASSLAHREQFF
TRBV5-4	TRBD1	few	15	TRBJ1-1	TGTGCCAGCAGCCCGGACAGGTTTATGAACACTGAAGCTTTCTTT	CASSPDRFMNTEAFF
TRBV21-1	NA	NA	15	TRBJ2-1	TGTGCCAGCAGCAAATCGACTCCCCTTTGGCATGAGCAGTTCTTC	CASSKSTPLWHEQFF
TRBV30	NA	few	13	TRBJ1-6	TGTGCCTGGAGTGAGCGTTCCCATTCACCCCTCCACTTT	CAWSERSHSPLHF
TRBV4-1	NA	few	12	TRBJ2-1	TGCGCCAGCAGCCAGGGCCACAATGAGCAGTTCTTC	CASSQGHNEQFF
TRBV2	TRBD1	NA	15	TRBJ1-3	TGTGCCAGCAGCAAAACAGGGGGCAAGGGAAACACCATATATTTT	CASSKTGGKGNTIYF
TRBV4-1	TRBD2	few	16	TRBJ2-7	TGCGCCAGCAGCCAAGATGCGCGGGGGGCTTACTACGAGCAGTACTTC	CASSQDARGAYYEQYF
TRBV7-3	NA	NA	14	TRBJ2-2	TGTGCCAGCAGTCAGCGCTCCTTGACCGGGGAGCTGTTTTTT	CASSQRSLTGELFF
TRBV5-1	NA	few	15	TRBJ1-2	TGCGCCAGCAGCTTGGAGGCGGGGGCAGGGTATGGCTACACCTTC	CASSLEAGAGYGYTF
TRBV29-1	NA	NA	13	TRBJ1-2	TGCAGCGTTGGGGCAGGGCGGGGAGATGGCTACACCTTC	CSVGAGRGDGYTF
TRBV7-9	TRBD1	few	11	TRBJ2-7	TGTGCCAGCAGCACTACAGGGGATCGGGACTTC	CASSTTGDRDF
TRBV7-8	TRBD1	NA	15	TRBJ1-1	TGTGCCAGCAGCTTAAGAAACCCCCAGGGGGGCGCAGCTTTCTTT	CASSLRNPQGGAAFF
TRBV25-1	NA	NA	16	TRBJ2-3	TGTGCCAGCAGTGAATTGGGGACTTTAGGCACAGATACGCAGTATTTT	CASSELGTLGTDTQYF
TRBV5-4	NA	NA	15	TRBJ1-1	TGTGCCAGCAGCCGCCGGGTGCCTATGAACACTGAAGCTTTCTTT	CASSRRVPMNTEAFF
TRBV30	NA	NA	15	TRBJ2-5	TGTGCCTGGAGTGGGACTATCGGGTACCAAGAGACCCAGTACTTC	CAWSGTIGYQETQYF
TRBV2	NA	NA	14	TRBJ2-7	TGTGCCAGCAGTGAAGGCGGGGCCCCCTACGAGCAGTACTTC	CASSEGGAPYEQYF
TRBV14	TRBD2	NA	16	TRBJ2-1	TGTGCCAGCAGCCTGACTAGCGGGAGGGCCAACAATGAGCAGTTCTTC	CASSLTSGRANNEQFF
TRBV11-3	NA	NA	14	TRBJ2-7	TGTGCCAGCAGAGACAGGAGCCCATCGTACGAGCAGTACTTC	CASRDRSPSYEQYF
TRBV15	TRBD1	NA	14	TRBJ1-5	TGTGCCACCAGCCGGACAGGTTTAGGGCAGCCCCAGCATTTT	CATSRTGLGQPQHF
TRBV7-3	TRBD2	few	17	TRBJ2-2	TGTGCCAGCAGCTTTATTCCGGGACTAGCCGTTCCCGGGGAGCTGTTTTTT	CASSFIPGLAVPGELFF
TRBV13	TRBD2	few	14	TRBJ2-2	TGTGCCAGCAGCGGACTAGCGGGAGCGGGGGAGCTGTTTTTT	CASSGLAGAGELFF
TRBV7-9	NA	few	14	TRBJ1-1	TGTGCCAGCAGCCTGGGACGGGAGGACACTGAAGCTTTCTTT	CASSLGREDTEAFF
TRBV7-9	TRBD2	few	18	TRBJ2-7	TGTGCCAGCAGCTTGTATGACCTTAGCGGGAGGGCCTCGTACGAGCAGTACTTC	CASSLYDLSGRASYEQYF
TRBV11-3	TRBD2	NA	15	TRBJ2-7	TGTGCCAGCAGCTTAGGGAGCGGGAGCACCCCTCGGCAGTACTTC	CASSLGSGSTPRQYF
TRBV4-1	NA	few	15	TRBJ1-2	TGCGCCAGCAGCCAAGGGGGGACTGGGAACTATGGCTACACCTTC	CASSQGGTGNYGYTF
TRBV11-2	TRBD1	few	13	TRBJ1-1	TGTGCCAGCAGCTTAGACTACAGGGGGGAATTTGTCTTT	CASSLDYRGEFVF
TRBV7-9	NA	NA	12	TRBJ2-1	TGTGCCAGCAGCTTAGCCAGCAATGAGCAGTTCTTC	CASSLASNEQFF